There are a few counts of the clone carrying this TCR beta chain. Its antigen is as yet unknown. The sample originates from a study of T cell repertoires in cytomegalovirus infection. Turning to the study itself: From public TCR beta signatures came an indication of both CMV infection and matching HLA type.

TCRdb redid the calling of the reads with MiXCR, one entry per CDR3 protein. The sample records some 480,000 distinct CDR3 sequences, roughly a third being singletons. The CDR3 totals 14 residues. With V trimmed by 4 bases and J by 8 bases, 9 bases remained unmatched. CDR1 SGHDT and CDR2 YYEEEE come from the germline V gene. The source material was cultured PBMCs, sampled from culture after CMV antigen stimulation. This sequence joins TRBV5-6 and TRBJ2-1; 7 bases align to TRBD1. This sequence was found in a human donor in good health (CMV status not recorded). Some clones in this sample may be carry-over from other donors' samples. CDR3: CASSPVGQTYEQFF. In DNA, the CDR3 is TGTGCCAGCAGCCCGGTGGGACAGACGTATGAGCAGTTCTTC. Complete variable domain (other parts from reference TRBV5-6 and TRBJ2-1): DAGVTQSPTHLIKTRGQQVTLRCSPKSGHDTVSWYQQALGQGPQFIFQYYEEEERQRGNFPDRFSGHQFPNYSSELNVNALLLGDSALYLCASSPVGQTYEQFFGPGTRLTVL.